The present entry profiles one T cell receptor beta chain with its context. TCRdb re-called the 5' RACE reads through MiXCR, storing one row per CDR3 protein. This table holds about 23,000 distinct CDR3 sequences, around 30% found once. Trimming cost V 2 bases and J 4 bases; bases outside gene matches: 7. The CDR3 length is 15 residues. The chain joins TRBV12-3 or TRBV12-4 to TRBJ2-7; 8 bases match TRBD2. This receptor was identified in a female donor with breast cancer. Sequenced material: tumor-infiltrating naive CD4+ T cells sorted from the breast tumor. As for subset: naive CD4+ T cells, CD4+CD45RA+CD25-. CDR3 in DNA: TGTGCCAGCAGTTTAAGACTAGCGCGAGTGTACGAGCAGTACTTC. Translated: CASSLRLARVYEQYF.